This passage covers 9 T cell receptor beta chains from one sample sequenced in a study of post-analysis software for immune sequencing data. Antigen specificity for these receptors is unknown. Tagging with unique molecular identifiers was a feature of the TCR beta cDNA libraries. TCRdb re-analysed the PCR reads in MiXCR, keeping a single row per CDR3 protein. The table has about 540,000 distinct CDR3 sequences, approximately 31% seen once. Overall study findings and caveats: Patients carried a handful of TRBV segments more frequently than controls did, and TRBV5-6, TRBV5-1 and TRBV20-1 were among them.

What was sequenced was blood. These receptors came from a girl aged 2 to 17 with multiple sclerosis.

A note on this clonotype: One junction end disagrees with the germline gene, perhaps due to a read error. The chain combines TRBV29-1 with TRBJ2-3; D perhaps matches TRBD2 (5 bases). This CDR3 has 13 amino acids. From germline, CDR1 is SQVTM and CDR2 ANQGSEA. CDR3 amino acids: CSVVRASTDMQYF. The CDR3 nucleotides are TGCAGCGTTGTTAGGGCTAGCACAGATATGCAGTATTTT.

In this sample, this clonotype turned up many times. The chain uses TRBV4-1 and TRBJ1-2; the match to TRBD1 covers 7 bases. V gave up 4 bases and J gave up 4 bases; unmatched junction bases: 6. Germline loops: CDR1 MGHRA, CDR2 YSYEKL. The CDR3 consists of 14 residues. The CDR3 reads CASSPRTGPYGYTF. For the CDR3, the DNA is TGCGCCAGCAGCCCGAGGACAGGTCCCTATGGCTACACCTTC.

This clonotype was counted between two and nine times. The germline gene is not matched at one end of the junction; a read error may be the cause. This chain joins TRBV12-3 or TRBV12-4 and TRBJ1-2, with TRBD1 matching 7 bases. The CDR3 covers 16 residues. CDR3: CAGSGSGGLANYGYTF. The DNA for the CDR3 is TGTGCCGGCAGTGGATCAGGGGGTTTAGCTAACTATGGCTACACCTTC.

The sample holds a few counts of this clonotype. The rearrangement joins TRBV5-1 to TRBJ2-3; the match to TRBD2 covers 10 bases. The CDR3 spans 16 residues. Germline V lookup: CDR1 SGHRS, CDR2 YFSETQ. The J segment lost 0 bases and the V segment lost 2 bases, leaving 3 bases of the junction unmatched. CDR3 residues: CASSFRLAGSTDTQYF. As DNA, the CDR3 is TGCGCCAGCAGCTTTCGACTAGCGGGCAGCACAGATACGCAGTATTTT.

The rearrangement links TRBV4-2 to TRBJ2-1; 10 nucleotides match TRBD2. CDR1 and CDR2 from the germline V gene are LGHNA and YNFKEQ. With 4 bases clipped from V and 8 bases from J, the junction kept 8 bases outside the gene matches. The CDR3 runs to 15 residues. This CDR3 is CASSRIAGGGDEQFF. DNA of the CDR3: TGTGCCAGCAGCCGCATAGCGGGGGGCGGCGATGAGCAGTTCTTC.

This clonotype was picked up a small number of times. The V and J genes are TRBV12-3 or TRBV12-4 and TRBJ1-6; tentatively, D is TRBD1 (5 bases). V gave up 1 base and J gave up 6 bases, with 10 bases separating them. The CDR3 sequence is 15 residues long. CDR3: CASSLEPGRNSPLHF. The DNA for the CDR3 is TGTGCCAGCAGTTTAGAACCGGGGCGTAATTCACCCCTCCACTTT.

This chain joins TRBV2 and TRBJ2-1, with no clear D. The end of the DNA is better explained by TRBJ2-7, so the J call may be wrong. Germline V gene data show CDR1 as SNHLY and CDR2 as FYNNEI. The CDR3 has 13 residues. CDR3 nucleotide sequence: TGTGCCAGCAGTGAAACCTACTTCAATGAGCAGTACTTC. It specifies CASSETYFNEQYF.

Worth noting for this clonotype: A junction boundary mismatches the germline segment, possibly from a read error. The chain employs TRBV28 and TRBJ2-3, with 11 bases aligning to TRBD1. This CDR3 is 16 amino acids long. Germline-derived CDR1 and CDR2 are MDHEN and SYDVKM. The CDR3 nucleotides read TGTGCCAGCAGTTTGGGGGACAGGGGGAGGGCAGATACGCGGTATTTT. It yields the protein CASSLGDRGRADTRYF.

The rearrangement joins TRBV29-1 to TRBJ1-5, with D maybe TRBD1 (6 bases). V was pared by 4 bases and J by 0 bases, with 10 bases between. This CDR3 is 14 amino acids long. Per the germline V gene, CDR1 is SQVTM and CDR2 is ANQGSEA. Written as DNA, the CDR3 is TGCAGCGTTGTAACAGGGTTTAGCAATCAGCCCCAGCATTTT. Translating gives CSVVTGFSNQPQHF.